A selection of T cell receptor beta chains follows, all from one sample in a study of blood T cell repertoires in COVID-19. Clones were sequenced by immunoSEQ multiplex PCR, and TCRdb holds only the in-frame ones, with some missing. The sample carries 70,000 or so clones, 80% to 90% recorded once. Sequencing input: peripheral blood. Every receptor here comes from a woman older than 75 with active COVID-19. Both conserved end residues are part of each CDR3.

>TRBV5-1|TRBJ1-5
CASAQSPGNQPQHF
>TRBV19|TRBJ2-1
CASSLGTSGSYNEQFF
>TRBV7-6|TRBJ2-1
CASSRTSGRAFMNEQFF
>TRBV5-4|TRBJ2-7
CASSPALGLAASYEQYF
>TRBV20-1|TRBJ1-2
CSASSGTAFYGYTF
>TRBV18|TRBJ1-6
CASSPQAGDNSPLHF
>TRBV6-1|TRBJ2-2
CASSETRLAGGDTGELFF
>TRBV7-7|TRBJ2-7
CASSLAQGPGYEQYF
>TRBV14|TRBJ2-3
CASSHRLVPRQGVADTQYF
>TRBV27|TRBJ2-1
CASSSPGQAINNEQFF
>TRBV9|TRBJ2-2
CATGQGQTTGELFF
>TRBV27|TRBJ2-2
CASSFQDRVVTGELFF
>TRBV19|TRBJ1-5
CASSMPDRASNQPQHF
>TRBV19|TRBJ2-7
CASSKAGTPGFSEQYF
>TRBV10-3|TRBJ2-3
CAISDAGTATDTQYF
>TRBV10-1|TRBJ2-5
CASRSGNSDRGRGETQYF
>TRBV19|TRBJ2-1
CASRAAYGEQFF
>TRBV28|TRBJ1-4
CASSAGRLRRKLFF
>TRBV5-1|TRBJ2-1
CASSPVPDYQNSYNEQFF
>TRBV27|TRBJ2-7
CASSPYSIGGEQYF
>TRBV16|TRBJ2-4
CASSRRRELQYF
>TRBV7-2|TRBJ2-7
CASSPRRTGGLYEQYF
>TRBV28|TRBJ2-2
CASKKGVGELFF
>TRBV28|TRBJ2-3
CASSLRDRGRADTQYF
>TRBV28|TRBJ2-2
CASSLGRTASNTGELFF
>TRBV24-1|TRBJ2-1
CATSDSRLAGGRGSYNEQFF
>TRBV7-2|TRBJ2-2
CASSIGLAGTTGELFF
>TRBV18|TRBJ2-1
CASSPEAGVSYNEQFF
>TRBV7-8|TRBJ2-7
CASSRGTSGREYVYEQYF
>TRBV11-1|TRBJ2-7
CASRGSGAYEQYF
>TRBV20-1|TRBJ2-1
CSARRYNEQFF
>TRBV28|TRBJ1-5
CASSWSHAKWGGNQPQHF
>TRBV4-3|TRBJ2-2
CASSQEGLAGVRTGELFF
>TRBV5-1|TRBJ2-2
CASSLDPGLAVDTGELFF
>TRBV5-1|TRBJ1-4
CASSLAPGQVNEKLFF
>TRBV5-1|TRBJ2-3
CASSQDLSTDTQYF
>TRBV18|TRBJ1-5
CASSRGTEGPQHF
>TRBV2|TRBJ2-5
CASSEPTGGQETQYF
>TRBV18|TRBJ2-1
CASSQGLAGDNEQFF
>TRBV4-3|TRBJ1-4
CASSQETGANEKLFF
>TRBV5-5|TRBJ1-2
CASSSLLGKGGYTF
>TRBV28|TRBJ2-7
CASSLGGLYSYEQYF
>TRBV6-2/TRBV6-3|TRBJ1-2
CASSQKTVTYGYTF
>TRBV14|TRBJ1-6
CASSQLGQAYNSPLHF
>TRBV28|TRBJ1-4
CASSLPSATNEKLFF
>TRBV15|TRBJ2-6
CATSRDYQSGANVLTF
>TRBV4-3|TRBJ1-5
CASSQDPGNQPQHF
>TRBV28|TRBJ2-7
CASSSPPAGSYEQYF
>TRBV7-9|TRBJ2-3
CASVRASTDTQYF
>TRBV5-1|TRBJ2-1
CASSLGTSWNEQFF
>TRBV14|TRBJ2-2
CASSPRLLGRGGELFF
>TRBV4-2|TRBJ2-7
CASSQQDGLAGIYEQYF
>TRBV24-1|TRBJ2-7
CATRKGGPGQVGTNYEQYF
>TRBV14|TRBJ2-1
CASSQAGTRGEQFF
>TRBV19|TRBJ2-1
CASKAPLGLAGESSYNEQFF